This TCR beta chain was obtained from a study of cytomegalovirus exposure and HLA in healthy donors. The primer mix had 60 Vbeta and 13 Jbeta primers. The assay was immunoSEQ multiplex PCR, and TCRdb's table has in-frame clones only and misses some. The sample has about 160,000 clones, roughly 80% seen once. With 3 bases removed from V and 8 bases from J, the gap between germline ends came to 10 bases. This CDR3 has 12 residues. Germline CDR1 reads SGHVS; CDR2 reads FQNEAQ. The chain uses TRBV7-8 and TRBJ1-1, with D unclear. The receptor was derived from a male donor in good health and CMV-seropositive. The material sequenced was PBMCs. In DNA, the CDR3 is TGTGCCAGCAGCTTTGGCAGGCGAGAAGCTTTCTTT. Protein product: CASSFGRREAFF.